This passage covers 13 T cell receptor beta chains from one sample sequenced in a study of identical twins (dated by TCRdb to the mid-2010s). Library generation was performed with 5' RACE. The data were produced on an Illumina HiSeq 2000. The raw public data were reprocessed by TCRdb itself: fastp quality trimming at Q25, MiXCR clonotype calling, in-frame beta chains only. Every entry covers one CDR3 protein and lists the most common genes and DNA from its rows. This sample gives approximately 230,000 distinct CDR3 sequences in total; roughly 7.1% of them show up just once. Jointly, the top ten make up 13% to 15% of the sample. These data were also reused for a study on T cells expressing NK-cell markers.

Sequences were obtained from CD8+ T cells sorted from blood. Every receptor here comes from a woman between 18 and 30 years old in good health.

The DNA for the CDR3 is TGTGCCAGCAGCCATTCCGGGACAGTGAACACTGAAGCTTTCTTT. As protein: CASSHSGTVNTEAFF. The V gene is TRBV3-1, the J gene TRBJ1-1; 7 bases agree with TRBD1. Germline V CDR1 and CDR2: LGHDT, YNNKEL (reference sequence). With 3 bases clipped from V and 0 bases from J, the junction kept 4 bases outside the gene matches. This CDR3 has 15 amino acids.

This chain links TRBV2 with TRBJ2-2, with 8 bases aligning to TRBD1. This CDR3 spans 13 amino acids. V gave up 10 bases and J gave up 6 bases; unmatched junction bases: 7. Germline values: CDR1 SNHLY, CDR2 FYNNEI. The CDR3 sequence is CANKAGGSGELFF. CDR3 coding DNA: TGTGCCAACAAAGCAGGGGGCTCCGGGGAGCTGTTTTTT.

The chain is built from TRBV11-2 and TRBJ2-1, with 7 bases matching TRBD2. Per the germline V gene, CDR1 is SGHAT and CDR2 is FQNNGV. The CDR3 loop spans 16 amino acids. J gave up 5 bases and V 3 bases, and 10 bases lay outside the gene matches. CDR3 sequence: CASSLLLARAHNEQFF. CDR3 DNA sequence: TGTGCCAGCAGCTTGTTACTAGCGCGTGCCCACAATGAGCAGTTCTTC.

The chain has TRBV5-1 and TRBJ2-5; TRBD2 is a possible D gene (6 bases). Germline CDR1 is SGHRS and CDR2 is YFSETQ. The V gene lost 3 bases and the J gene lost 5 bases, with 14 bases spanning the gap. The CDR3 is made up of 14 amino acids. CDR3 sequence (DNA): TGCGCCAGCAGCTCGCCGGGGAGGTTTGAGACCCAGTACTTC. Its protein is CASSSPGRFETQYF.

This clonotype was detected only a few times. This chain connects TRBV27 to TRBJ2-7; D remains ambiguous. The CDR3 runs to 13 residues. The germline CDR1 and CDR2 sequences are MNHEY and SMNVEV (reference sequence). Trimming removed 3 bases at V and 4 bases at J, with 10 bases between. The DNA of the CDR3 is TGTGCCAGCAGTTTTGGGCCACCTTACGAGCAGTACTTC. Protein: CASSFGPPYEQYF.

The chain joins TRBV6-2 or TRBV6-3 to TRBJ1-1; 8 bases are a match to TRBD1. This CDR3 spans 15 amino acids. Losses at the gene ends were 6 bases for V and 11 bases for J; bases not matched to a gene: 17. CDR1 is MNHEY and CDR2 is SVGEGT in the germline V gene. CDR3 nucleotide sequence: TGTGCCAGCAGCCCCCTCAATCAGGGGGCTTCCGATGCTTTCTTT. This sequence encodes CASSPLNQGASDAFF.

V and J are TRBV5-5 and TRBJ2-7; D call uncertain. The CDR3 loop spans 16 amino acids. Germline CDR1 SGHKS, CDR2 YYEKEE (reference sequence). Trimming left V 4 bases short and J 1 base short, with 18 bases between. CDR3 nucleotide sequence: TGTGCCAGCAGCCGCCTGTCCGGGTCTTCGTCCTACGAGCAGTACTTC. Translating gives CASSRLSGSSSYEQYF.

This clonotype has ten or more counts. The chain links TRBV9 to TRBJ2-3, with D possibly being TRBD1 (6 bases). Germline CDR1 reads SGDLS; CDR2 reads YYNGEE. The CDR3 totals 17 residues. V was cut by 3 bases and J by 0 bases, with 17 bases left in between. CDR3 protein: CASSDPLLGASTDTQYF. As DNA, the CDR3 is TGTGCCAGCAGCGACCCTCTATTGGGGGCGAGCACAGATACGCAGTATTTT.

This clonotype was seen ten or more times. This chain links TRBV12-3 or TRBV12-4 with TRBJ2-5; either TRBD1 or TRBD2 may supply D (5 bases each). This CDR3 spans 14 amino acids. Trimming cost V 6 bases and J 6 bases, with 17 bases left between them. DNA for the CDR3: TGTGCCAGCAGGGATCCGGGACCGCGCAAGACCCAGTACTTC. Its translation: CASRDPGPRKTQYF.

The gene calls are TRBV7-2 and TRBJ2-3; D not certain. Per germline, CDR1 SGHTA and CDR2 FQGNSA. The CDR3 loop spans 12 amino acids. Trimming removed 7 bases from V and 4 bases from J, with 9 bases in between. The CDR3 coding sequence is TGTGCCAGCACAGTTCTGGCAGATACGCAGTATTTT. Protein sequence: CASTVLADTQYF.

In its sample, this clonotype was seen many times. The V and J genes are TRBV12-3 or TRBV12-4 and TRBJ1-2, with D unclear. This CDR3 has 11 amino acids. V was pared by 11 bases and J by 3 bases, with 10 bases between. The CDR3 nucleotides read TGTGCCTGCGGCGTCCACTATGGCTACACCTTC. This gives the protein CACGVHYGYTF.

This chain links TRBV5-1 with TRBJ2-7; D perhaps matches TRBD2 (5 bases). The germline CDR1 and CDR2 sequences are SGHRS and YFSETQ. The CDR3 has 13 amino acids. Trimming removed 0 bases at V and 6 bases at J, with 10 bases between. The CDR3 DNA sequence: TGCGCCAGCAGCTTGGGTGGGAGTGCCGAGCAGTACTTC. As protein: CASSLGGSAEQYF. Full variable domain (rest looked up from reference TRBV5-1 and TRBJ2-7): KAGVTQTPRYLIKTRGQQVTLSCSPISGHRSVSWYQQTPGQGLQFLFEYFSETQRNKGNFPGRFSGRQFSNSRSEMNVSTLELGDSALYLCASSLGGSAEQYFGPGTRLTVT.

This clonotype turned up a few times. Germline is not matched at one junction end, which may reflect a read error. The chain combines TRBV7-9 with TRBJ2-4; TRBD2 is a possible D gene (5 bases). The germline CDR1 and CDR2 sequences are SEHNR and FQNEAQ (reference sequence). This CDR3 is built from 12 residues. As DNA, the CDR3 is TGTGCCAGCAGCTTAGGAGGAGGAGCCACAGAATTC. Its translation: CASSLGGGATEF.